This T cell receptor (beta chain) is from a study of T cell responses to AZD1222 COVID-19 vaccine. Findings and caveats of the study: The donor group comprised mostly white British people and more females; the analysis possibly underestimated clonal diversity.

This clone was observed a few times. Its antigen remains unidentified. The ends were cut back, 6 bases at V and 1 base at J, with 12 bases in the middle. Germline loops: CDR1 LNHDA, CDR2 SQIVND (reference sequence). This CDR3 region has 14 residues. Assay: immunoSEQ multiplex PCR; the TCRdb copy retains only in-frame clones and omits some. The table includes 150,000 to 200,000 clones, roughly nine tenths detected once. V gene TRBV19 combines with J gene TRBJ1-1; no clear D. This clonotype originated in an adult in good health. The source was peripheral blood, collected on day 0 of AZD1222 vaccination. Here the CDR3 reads CASRTPLGNTEAFF. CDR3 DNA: TGTGCCAGTAGGACCCCGCTGGGGAACACTGAAGCTTTCTTT.